This TCR beta chain derives from a study of CD8 T cells in Susac syndrome. Study-wide results and caveats: The CD4+ T cell repertoires of Susac syndrome were found to show no clonal expansion.

The V gene lost 7 bases and the J gene lost 2 bases, with 26 bases spanning the gap. CDR1 is SQVTM and CDR2 is ANQGSEA in the germline V gene. CDR3 length equals 17 residues. Points on this clonotype: Antigen specificity is unknown.

Random hexamers served to reverse transcribe roughly 0.5 to 1 ug RNA. Amplification of TCR beta CDR3 across 54 Vbeta and 13 Jbeta was performed with immunoSEQ multiplex PCR. TCRdb passed the immunoSEQ multiplex PCR reads through MiXCR, listing each CDR3 protein once. Of about 190,000 distinct CDR3 sequences in the sample, roughly 95% were seen once. The rearrangement uses TRBV29-1 and TRBJ2-5, with a possible D match to TRBD1 (7 bases). The sequenced sample consisted of CD4+ T cells from PBMCs. This clonotype was obtained from a human donor with Susac syndrome. The CDR3 reads CSAPRGGRGDSQETQYF. CDR3 coding DNA: TGCAGCGCCCCCCGGGGAGGACGCGGGGACAGTCAAGAGACCCAGTACTTC.